The 26 T cell receptor beta chains in this list originate from one sample, sequenced in a study of blood T cell repertoires in COVID-19. Assay: immunoSEQ multiplex PCR; the TCRdb copy retains only in-frame clones and omits some. The top ten clones hold about 2.7% of a sample with 70,000 to 100,000 clones, over 75% of them seen once. The sample taken for sequencing was peripheral blood. The receptors were gathered from a woman aged 80 or over with acute or convalescent COVID-19.

This clone was found a few times. The V call is TRBV5-1, the J call TRBJ2-1; TRBD2 might be the D (5 bases). CDR1 SGHRS and CDR2 YFSETQ come from the germline V gene. The CDR3 runs to 15 residues. V dropped 4 bases and J dropped 7 bases, with 18 bases sitting between them. DNA of the CDR3: TGCGCCAGCAGCCCCGGGGAGAGGGTCGAGAATGAGCAGTTCTTC. Translated: CASSPGERVENEQFF.

This clone was observed a single time. V gene TRBV5-6 combines with J gene TRBJ1-1, with TRBD1 as a possible D gene (6 bases). V was cut by 4 bases and J by 4 bases, with 14 bases left in between. Germline loops: CDR1 SGHDT, CDR2 YYEEEE. The CDR3 covers 14 residues. The CDR3 loop reads CASSPQGILTEAFF. The CDR3, as DNA: TGTGCCAGCAGCCCACAGGGAATTCTCACTGAAGCTTTCTTT.

The chain employs TRBV7-2 and TRBJ2-1; 11 nucleotides line up with TRBD2. The V gene end was trimmed by 5 bases and the J gene end by 5 bases; junction bases not matched to a gene: 17. Germline V gives CDR1 SGHTA, CDR2 FQGNSA. The CDR3 contains 19 residues. CDR3 region: CASSPTLAGVVGHDNEQFF. The CDR3 DNA is TGTGCCAGCAGCCCAACACTAGCGGGAGTAGTAGGGCACGACAATGAGCAGTTCTTC.

The sample holds a few counts of this clone. The rearrangement uses TRBV10-3 and TRBJ2-5; TRBD1 matches at 10 bases. Germline CDR1 and CDR2: ENHRY and SYGVKD. Trimming removed 0 bases from V and 4 bases from J; junction bases left unmatched: 5. CDR3 size: 16 residues. The CDR3 loop is CAISESWTGGRETQYF. The CDR3 region has the DNA TGTGCCATCAGTGAGTCTTGGACAGGGGGTCGAGAGACCCAGTACTTC.

The chain recombines TRBV30 with TRBJ2-3; TRBD2 agrees at 10 bases. V shed 0 bases, J shed 6 bases, and the junction held 9 bases outside the gene matches. Germline loops: CDR1 GTSNPN, CDR2 SVGIG (reference sequence). This CDR3 is 16 amino acids long. The CDR3 sequence: CAWSVGLAANRDTQYF. CDR3 in DNA: TGTGCCTGGAGTGTCGGACTAGCGGCCAACCGGGATACGCAGTATTTT.

Here the CDR3 reads CASSVSGVGYEQYF. The CDR3 DNA reads TGTGCCAGCAGCGTAAGCGGGGTGGGCTACGAGCAGTACTTC. This sequence joins TRBV9 and TRBJ2-7, with TRBD2 matching over 7 bases. The CDR3 loop spans 14 amino acids. Per germline, CDR1 SGDLS and CDR2 YYNGEE. Germline trimming cut 1 base from V and 3 bases from J; bases unmatched to any gene: 4.

V gene TRBV28 combines with J gene TRBJ1-4, with 8 bases that match TRBD1. The CDR3 contains 14 residues. Germline values: CDR1 MDHEN, CDR2 SYDVKM. V trimming: 6 bases; J trimming: 2 bases; junction bases outside the gene matches: 2. CDR3 loop: CASSRQGTNEKLFF. DNA for the CDR3: TGTGCCAGCAGCCGACAGGGGACTAATGAAAAACTGTTTTTT. Variable domain in full (rest from reference TRBV28 and TRBJ1-4): DVKVTQSSRYLVKRTGEKVFLECVQDMDHENMFWYRQDPGLGLRLIYFSYDVKMKEKGDIPEGYSVSREKKERFSLILESASTNQTSMYLCASSRQGTNEKLFFGSGTQLSVL.

The chain links TRBV11-1 to TRBJ1-1; 7 bases agree with TRBD1. The V gene end was trimmed by 4 bases and the J gene end by 4 bases; junction bases not matched to a gene: 6. Germline CDR1 and CDR2: SGHAT and FQDESV (reference sequence). The CDR3 length is 14 residues. The CDR3 is CASSYFGTATEAFF. In DNA form, the CDR3 reads TGTGCCAGCAGCTACTTCGGGACAGCCACTGAAGCTTTCTTT. Complete variable domain (other parts from reference TRBV11-1 and TRBJ1-1): EAEVAQSPRYKITEKSQAVAFWCDPISGHATLYWYRQILGQGPELLVQFQDESVVDDSQLPKDRFSAERLKGVDSTLKIQPAELGDSAMYLCASSYFGTATEAFFGQGTRLTVV.

This chain joins TRBV30 and TRBJ1-1, with no clear D. The V and J ends lost 0 bases and 0 bases respectively, with 11 bases between them. Germline CDR1 is GTSNPN and CDR2 is SVGIG (reference sequence). The CDR3 length is 15 residues. This chain's CDR3 is CAWSVLGRLNTEAFF. The DNA of the CDR3 is TGTGCCTGGAGTGTACTAGGGCGGTTGAACACTGAAGCTTTCTTT.

The chain joins TRBV5-1 to TRBJ2-3, with D unresolved. V dropped 5 bases and J dropped 0 bases, with 10 bases sitting between them. CDR1 and CDR2 (germline): SGHRS, YFSETQ. The CDR3 is 14 residues long. The CDR3 sequence: CASRSLPSTDTQYF. The CDR3 DNA reads TGCGCCAGCAGGAGTCTTCCTAGCACAGATACGCAGTATTTT.

The V gene is TRBV20-1, the J gene TRBJ1-5; TRBD1 might be the D (6 bases). CDR3 length: 11 residues. Trimming removed 6 bases at V and 5 bases at J, with 8 bases between. Germline V gene sequence: CDR1 DFQATT, CDR2 SNEGSKA (reference sequence). The CDR3 DNA is TGCAGTGCCGAGGGGGATCAGCCCCAGCATTTT. Translating it yields CSAEGDQPQHF.

This rearrangement joins TRBV12-3 or TRBV12-4 to TRBJ1-6, with 8 bases fitting TRBD1. The CDR3 totals 13 residues. Trimming cost V 6 bases and J 8 bases; bases outside gene matches: 3. The CDR3 loop reads CASSDRGDSPLHF. The CDR3 region has the DNA TGTGCCAGCAGCGACAGGGGAGATTCACCCCTCCACTTT.

The DNA of the CDR3 is TGTGCCAGCAGCTTGGTGGGGACAGGGGTCGGAAACACCATATATTTT. This translates into CASSLVGTGVGNTIYF. V is TRBV5-6 and J is TRBJ1-3; 10 bases map to TRBD1. The V gene end was trimmed by 0 bases and the J gene end by 4 bases; junction bases not matched to a gene: 4. The CDR3 has 16 residues. Germline V gives CDR1 SGHDT, CDR2 YYEEEE.

This clone was observed a handful of times. J is TRBJ1-1 and V is TRBV27; D is unresolved. V was trimmed by 2 bases and J by 2 bases, leaving 9 bases between them. The CDR3 extends over 14 amino acids. From germline, CDR1 is MNHEY and CDR2 SMNVEV (reference sequence). CDR3 sequence reads: CASSLTRVNTEAFF. CDR3 bases: TGTGCCAGCAGTTTAACACGGGTCAACACTGAAGCTTTCTTT.

V and J are TRBV4-3 and TRBJ2-1, with D possibly being TRBD2 (6 bases). Germline CDR1 and CDR2: LGHNA and YSLEER. Trimming stripped 0 bases from V and 8 bases from J, with 23 bases between. The CDR3 is made up of 18 amino acids. The CDR3 coding sequence is TGCGCCAGCAGCCAAGAATGGGCGGGGAGCATGTACGGCGATGAGCAGTTCTTC. Its translation is CASSQEWAGSMYGDEQFF.

The V call is TRBV7-6, the J call TRBJ2-7, with TRBD2 identical over 13 bases. The germline gives CDR1 SGHVS, CDR2 FNYEAQ. V was clipped by 3 bases and J by 0 bases; unmatched bases: 11. The CDR3 contains 19 residues. DNA of the CDR3: TGTGCCAGCAGCTTCCTCCCCCCGACTAGCGGGGGGAGCTCCTACGAGCAGTACTTC. Encoded protein: CASSFLPPTSGGSSYEQYF. The full variable domain, with the rest looked up from reference TRBV7-6 and TRBJ2-7, is GAGVSQSPRYKVTKRGQDVALRCDPISGHVSLYWYRQALGQGPEFLTYFNYEAQQDKSGLPNDRFSAERPEGSISTLTIQRTEQRDSAMYRCASSFLPPTSGGSSYEQYFGPGTRLTVT.

The chain joins TRBV18 to TRBJ2-1, with 9 bases identical to TRBD1. In germline, CDR1 is KGHSH, CDR2 LQKENI. Trimming cost V 3 bases and J 5 bases; bases outside gene matches: 5. This CDR3 is built from 15 residues. The CDR3 DNA sequence: TGTGCCAGCTCACCTGGGACAGGGCCCCACAATGAGCAGTTCTTC. It encodes CASSPGTGPHNEQFF.

The chain employs TRBV7-8 and TRBJ2-1; tentatively, D is TRBD2 (5 bases). Germline-derived CDR1 and CDR2 are SGHVS and FQNEAQ. V lost 1 base to trimming and J lost 9 bases, with 10 bases between them. This CDR3 is built from 13 residues. DNA for the CDR3: TGTGCCAGCAGCTTAGTGGGAGCCGGTGAGCAGTTCTTC. Encoded protein: CASSLVGAGEQFF.

CDR3 bases: TGTGCCAGTCAGCGGGAGAATGTGGGCAATGAGCAGTTCTTC. Translating gives CASQRENVGNEQFF. The chain recombines TRBV2 with TRBJ2-1; 8 nucleotides match TRBD2. V lost 9 bases and J lost 6; bases outside the gene matches: 10. This CDR3 is 14 amino acids long. The germline gives CDR1 SNHLY, CDR2 FYNNEI. Full variable domain (rest looked up from reference TRBV2 and TRBJ2-1): EPEVTQTPSHQVTQMGQEVILRCVPISNHLYFYWYRQILGQKVEFLVSFYNNEISEKSEIFDDQFSVERPDGSNFTLKIRSTKLEDSAMYFCASQRENVGNEQFFGPGTRLTVL.

This clone was observed a handful of times. J is TRBJ2-7 and V is TRBV29-1; 8 bases fit TRBD1. The V segment lost 6 bases and the J segment 3 bases; nucleotides outside the gene matches: 7. The CDR3 is made up of 13 amino acids. The germline V gene has CDR1 SQVTM and CDR2 ANQGSEA. CDR3 protein: CSVKGTGNYEQYF. The CDR3 nucleotides read TGCAGCGTGAAAGGGACAGGTAACTACGAGCAGTACTTC.

The genes are TRBV10-1 and TRBJ2-1, with 14 bases aligning to TRBD2. V lost 3 bases, J lost 8 bases, and 30 bases stayed unmatched. Germline-derived CDR1 and CDR2 are WNHNN and SYGVQD (reference sequence). CDR3 length: 24 amino acids. The CDR3 DNA follows: TGCGCCAGCAGTGAAAAACGGACTAGCGGGAGGCCATATGAGGGCTACAGGTTTTTCCATGAGCAGTTCTTC. Translated, it gives CASSEKRTSGRPYEGYRFFHEQFF.

The V gene is TRBV30, the J gene TRBJ1-6, with 7 bases identical to TRBD1. After removal of 3 bases from V and 0 bases from J, the junction contained 8 bases not matched to a gene. CDR3 length: 17 amino acids. The germline CDR1 and CDR2 sequences are GTSNPN and SVGIG (reference sequence). CDR3 protein: CAWRLDTGVSYNSPLHF. The CDR3 DNA is TGTGCCTGGAGACTCGATACAGGGGTCTCCTATAATTCACCCCTCCACTTT. The entire variable domain, with the rest obtained from reference TRBV30 and TRBJ1-6, is as follows: SQTIHQWPATLVQPVGSPLSLECTVEGTSNPNLYWYRQAAGRGLQLLFYSVGIGQISSEVPQNLSASRPQDRQFILSSKKLLLSDSGFYLCAWRLDTGVSYNSPLHFGNGTRLTVT.

This clone was found once. This sequence joins TRBV4-3 and TRBJ1-6, with D unresolved. Trimming took off 0 bases at V and 8 bases at J, with 8 bases between the two ends. This CDR3 is built from 14 residues. Germline V gene sequence: CDR1 LGHNA, CDR2 YSLEER. Here the CDR3 DNA reads TGCGCCAGCAGCCAAGAACCCCCGGATTCACCCCTCCACTTT. Translation gives CASSQEPPDSPLHF.

The chain uses TRBV19 and TRBJ2-7, with D tentatively TRBD1 (5 bases). Germline values: CDR1 LNHDA, CDR2 SQIVND (reference sequence). The V gene lost 10 bases and the J gene lost 3 bases, with 19 bases spanning the gap. CDR3 length: 14 amino acids. For the CDR3, the DNA is TGTGCCACCCGCCCAAGGGGCACGGTCTACGAGCAGTACTTC. It is translated as CATRPRGTVYEQYF.

The CDR3 DNA reads TGCGCCAGCAGCGAGGGACAGGTTGGCTATGGCTACACCTTC. Translated: CASSEGQVGYGYTF. V gene TRBV4-1 combines with J gene TRBJ1-2, with 8 positions matching TRBD1. This CDR3 comprises 14 residues. The germline V gene has CDR1 MGHRA and CDR2 YSYEKL. The J segment lost 4 bases and the V segment lost 5 bases, leaving 6 bases of the junction unmatched.

The V gene is TRBV30, the J gene TRBJ1-3, with a weak D call TRBD1 (5 bases). The CDR3 is 12 residues long. V lost 0 bases and J lost 11, with 11 bases in between. Germline loops: CDR1 GTSNPN, CDR2 SVGIG (reference sequence). The CDR3, as DNA: TGTGCCTGGAGTGTCCGGGCAGGGCCCATATATTTT. Translation gives CAWSVRAGPIYF.